This record looks at one T cell receptor (beta chain) sequence and its context. Between the trimmed V and J ends, which lost 4 bases and 3 bases, there was a span of 7 bases. The CDR3 length is 13 residues. From germline, CDR1 is LGHDT and CDR2 YNNKEL (reference sequence). This entry is derived from a study of response to subunit inactivated influenza vaccine. TCRdb reprocessed the RT-PCR reads with MiXCR, giving one entry per CDR3 protein. This table holds 650,000 to 800,000 distinct CDR3 sequences, about 15% found once. The origin of this receptor is a man in his fifties who received an inactivated influenza vaccine. Sequenced here: PBMCs from blood, sampled around 14 days before vaccination. The rearrangement joins TRBV3-1 to TRBJ1-3, with unresolved D. CDR3 DNA: TGTGCCAGCAGCCCCGGGGTTGGAAACACCATATATTTT. Its translation: CASSPGVGNTIYF.